This record looks at one T cell receptor beta chain sequence and its context. V lost 9 bases to trimming and J lost 2 bases; unmatched junction nucleotides: 4. The CDR3 contains 13 residues. Per germline, CDR1 MGHDK and CDR2 SYGVNS. The data were taken from a study of graft-versus-host responses after intestinal transplantation. The repertoire was sequenced with immunoSEQ multiplex PCR; TCRdb's copy has only in-frame clones and lacks some. The sample includes tens of thousands of clones, 90% to 95% seen only once; the top ten take approximately 6%. The sequence was obtained from a human patient who received an intestinal transplant, so some T cells may come from the graft donor. Sequencing used PBMCs, obtained about 790 days after a first intestinal transplant, on the day of a second. The chain recombines TRBV25-1 with TRBJ1-5; 7 bases are shared with TRBD1. The CDR3 nucleotides are TGTGCCAGTAGAGGACAGGGCAATCAGCCCCAGCATTTT. Translated, it gives CASRGQGNQPQHF. The entire variable domain, with the rest obtained from reference TRBV25-1 and TRBJ1-5, is as follows: EADIYQTPRYLVIGTGKKITLECSQTMGHDKMYWYQQDPGMELHLIHYSYGVNSTEKGDLSSESTVSRIRTEHFPLTLESARPSHTSQYLCASRGQGNQPQHFGDGTRLSIL.